This T cell receptor (beta chain) was sequenced for a study of PD-1 blockade in classical Hodgkin lymphoma. About the study: The study gave patients nivolumab 3 mg/kg intravenously every 2 weeks. Notes on the study in general: TCR diversity in CD4+, not CD8+, cells rose significantly by C4D1. Complete responders matched newly diagnosed patients in baseline diversity.

The time point was: cycle 4 day 1 (C4D1), after 5 to 7 weeks of nivolumab. With no exception, relapse followed autologous stem cell transplantation in all patients, and brentuximab vedotin exposure varied. Progressive disease, partial response or complete response was each patient's best response. Remarks on this clone: Its antigen is still unknown.

V gave up 1 base and J gave up 2 bases; unmatched junction bases: 2. In germline, CDR1 is SEHNR, CDR2 FQNEAQ (reference sequence). This CDR3 is 17 amino acids long. The table came from immunoSEQ multiplex PCR; TCRdb's copy has only in-frame clones and leaves some out. This sample has roughly 100,000 clones; roughly nine tenths occur once, and the top ten carry roughly 20%. Material: peripheral blood mononuclear cells (PBMCs), obtained before the fourth cycle of nivolumab. The sequence came from a human donor with classical Hodgkin lymphoma. The J gene is TRBJ1-4, the V gene TRBV7-9; 12 bases line up with TRBD1. CDR3 DNA: TGTGCCAGCAGCTTAGGGGGACAGGGGGCTACTAATGAAAAACTGTTTTTT. Translating gives CASSLGGQGATNEKLFF. The full variable domain, in which reference TRBV7-9 and TRBJ1-4 provide the parts outside the CDR3, is DTGVSQNPRHKITKRGQNVTFRCDPISEHNRLYWYRQTLGQGPEFLTYFQNEAQLEKSRLLSDRFSAERPKGSFSTLEIQRTEQGDSAMYLCASSLGGQGATNEKLFFGSGTQLSVL.